The next 20 T cell receptor beta chains were all read from a single sample in a study of human T cells and chemical hapten exposure. TCRdb re-analysed the RACE reads in MiXCR, keeping a single row per CDR3 protein. The data contain 150,000 to 200,000 distinct CDR3 sequences, 25% to 35% of them singletons. Time point defined: patch test 3, about 24 weeks after DPC sensitization. Treatment specified: therapeutic diphenylcyclopropenone sensitization with weekly scalp DPC. This sample comprised whole blood, obtained in connection with sensitization to the hapten diphenylcyclopropenone (DPC). The receptors originated from a woman younger than 30 with alopecia areata. Some clones in this sample may be carry-over from other donors' samples.

The gene calls are TRBV4-1 and TRBJ1-1; D uncertain. The CDR3 extends over 13 amino acids. CDR1 MGHRA and CDR2 YSYEKL come from the germline V gene. Trimming took 2 bases from V and 7 from J, leaving 11 bases between them. CDR3 residues: CASSQLVRVEAFF. CDR3 sequence (DNA): TGCGCCAGCAGCCAATTGGTCAGAGTTGAAGCTTTCTTT.

This chain links TRBV4-2 with TRBJ2-4, with D perhaps being TRBD1 or TRBD2 (5 bases each). Germline-derived CDR1 and CDR2 are LGHNA and YNFKEQ. CDR3 length equals 12 residues. Trimming removed 1 base from V and 9 bases from J, with 7 bases in between. The CDR3 DNA reads as TGTGCCAGCAGCCAAGGGGACGGCATTCAGTACTTC. Protein sequence: CASSQGDGIQYF.

This clonotype was observed a few times. The chain combines TRBV12-3 or TRBV12-4 with TRBJ1-2, with TRBD1 matching over 7 bases. The ends lost 5 bases at V and 7 bases at J; junction bases unmatched: 7. The CDR3 length is 13 residues. The CDR3 protein is CASSPDRASGYTF. CDR3 nucleotides: TGTGCCAGCAGTCCCGACAGGGCCAGTGGCTACACCTTC.

The chain employs TRBV29-1 and TRBJ2-5; a possible D gene is TRBD1 (6 bases). CDR1 and CDR2 (germline): SQVTM, ANQGSEA. The V end lost 5 bases, the J end lost 1 base, and 20 bases lay between the germline ends. This CDR3 is built from 16 residues. The chain's CDR3 is CSVQLRAGVTQETQYF. In DNA, the CDR3 is TGCAGCGTTCAATTAAGGGCAGGGGTTACCCAAGAGACCCAGTACTTC.

This clonotype was recorded a few times. The V call is TRBV25-1, the J call TRBJ1-1; TRBD1 might be the D (5 bases). Germline V gives CDR1 MGHDK, CDR2 SYGVNS. The CDR3 loop spans 12 amino acids. Trimming removed 8 bases from V and 5 bases from J, with 12 bases in between. Here the CDR3 DNA reads TGTGCCAGCCGCCGAGGGACGACTGAAGCTTTCTTT. Protein product: CASRRGTTEAFF.

This clonotype showed up just a few times. The chain has TRBV20-1 and TRBJ2-7, with TRBD1 matching over 9 bases. The CDR3 is 16 amino acids. CDR1 DFQATT and CDR2 SNEGSKA come from the germline V gene (reference sequence). Unmatched junction bases numbered 16, after V lost 4 bases and J lost 6 bases. The CDR3 region is CSATSRDRALASEQYF. CDR3 nucleotides: TGCAGTGCTACTTCCCGGGACAGGGCCTTAGCCAGCGAGCAGTACTTC.

This clonotype was seen a handful of times. The chain carries TRBV20-1 and TRBJ2-5, with D possibly being TRBD2 (5 bases). Germline V gene data show CDR1 as DFQATT and CDR2 as SNEGSKA (reference sequence). This CDR3 has 14 residues. Between the trimmed V and J ends, which lost 1 base and 0 bases, there was a span of 9 bases. CDR3: CSARVLAYQETQYF. Here the CDR3 DNA reads TGCAGTGCTAGAGTCCTAGCCTACCAAGAGACCCAGTACTTC.

The chain joins TRBV4-3 to TRBJ2-1; TRBD1 matches at 8 bases. The germline gives CDR1 LGHNA, CDR2 YSLEER. The V segment lost 4 bases and the J segment 1 base; nucleotides outside the gene matches: 9. This CDR3 spans 17 amino acids. The DNA of the CDR3 is TGCGCCAGCAGCCCGGGGACAGGCGCCTTTTCCTACAATGAGCAGTTCTTC. This gives the protein CASSPGTGAFSYNEQFF.

The chain employs TRBV12-3 or TRBV12-4 and TRBJ2-1; tentatively, D is TRBD1 (7 bases). V lost 11 bases and J lost 10, with 18 bases in between. The CDR3 spans 12 residues. The CDR3 DNA reads as TGTGCCGGGTCCAGGGGGGTGGGGGAGCAGTTCTTC. It encodes CAGSRGVGEQFF.

This chain connects TRBV7-9 to TRBJ1-2; D gene ambiguous. Germline assignment: CDR1 SEHNR and CDR2 FQNEAQ (reference sequence). There are 16 residues in the CDR3. The V end was cut by 3 bases, the J end by 2 bases, with 16 bases between. CDR3 in amino acids: CASSFGRVFSNYGYTF. In nucleotides, the CDR3 is TGTGCCAGCAGCTTTGGGCGGGTGTTTTCCAACTATGGCTACACCTTC.

This rearrangement joins TRBV20-1 to TRBJ2-7; no firm D call. Germline CDR1 DFQATT, CDR2 SNEGSKA (reference sequence). The V end lost 3 bases, the J end lost 0 bases, and 9 bases lay between the germline ends. The CDR3 runs 13 residues. This CDR3 reads CSARSQDSYEQYF. CDR3 DNA sequence: TGCAGTGCTAGGAGTCAAGACTCCTACGAGCAGTACTTC.

This clonotype has just a few counts. The chain couples TRBV20-1 to TRBJ1-1, with TRBD1 matching 10 bases. CDR1 and CDR2 from the germline V gene are DFQATT and SNEGSKA (reference sequence). This CDR3 is 15 amino acids long. Trimming cost V 3 bases and J 2 bases; bases outside gene matches: 6. The CDR3 coding sequence is TGCAGTGCTAGGACAGGGGGCGGAGGAAACACTGAAGCTTTCTTT. Translating gives CSARTGGGGNTEAFF.

In this sample, this clonotype turned up a few times. A read error may produce the germline difference seen at one junction end. V usage is TRBV6-2 or TRBV6-3 and J usage is TRBJ2-7, with D tentatively TRBD2 (5 bases). There are 11 residues in the CDR3. Germline V gene data show CDR1 as MNHEY and CDR2 as SVGEGT. This CDR3 reads CATGIERLSTF. DNA for the CDR3: TGTGCCACCGGGATAGAAAGGCTATCAACCTTC.

The chain is built from TRBV5-1 and TRBJ2-3; D may be TRBD1 (5 bases). Looked up from germline, CDR1 is SGHRS and CDR2 is YFSETQ. V shed 7 bases and J shed 14 bases, with 26 bases lying between them. The CDR3 totals 14 residues. CDR3 sequence reads: CASHGTGFDSSWYF. DNA for the CDR3: TGCGCCAGCCATGGAACAGGTTTTGACAGCAGTTGGTATTTT.

The chain has TRBV2 and TRBJ2-7; weak D call: TRBD2 (5 bases). CDR3 length: 14 residues. V was shortened by 4 bases and J by 1 base, with 11 bases between the two germline ends. Germline CDR1 reads SNHLY; CDR2 reads FYNNEI. The CDR3 nucleotides are TGTGCCAGCAGTGCCCGACTAACGTCCTACGAGCAGTACTTC. Translation gives CASSARLTSYEQYF.

The chain combines TRBV4-1 with TRBJ2-4; 8 bases fit TRBD1. The CDR3 is 16 residues long. Germline values: CDR1 MGHRA, CDR2 YSYEKL. Trimming cost V 3 bases and J 1 base; bases outside gene matches: 5. The CDR3: CASSHRQGMAKNIQYF. CDR3 bases: TGCGCCAGCAGCCATAGACAGGGGATGGCCAAAAACATTCAGTACTTC.

This clonotype was detected only a few times. This CDR3 reads CSAPGYLAGGTYNEQFF. In nucleotides, the CDR3 is TGCAGTGCTCCCGGATACTTAGCGGGGGGGACCTACAATGAGCAGTTCTTC. The chain combines TRBV20-1 with TRBJ2-1; 11 bases line up with TRBD2. Germline V gene sequence: CDR1 DFQATT, CDR2 SNEGSKA (reference sequence). The CDR3 totals 17 residues. With V trimmed by 5 bases and J by 2 bases, 11 bases remained unmatched.

This clonotype turned up a few times. The chain links TRBV4-1 to TRBJ1-1; no reliable D call. CDR3 length: 13 residues. Per the germline V gene, CDR1 is MGHRA and CDR2 is YSYEKL. V lost 4 bases to trimming and J lost 4 bases, with 10 bases between them. CDR3 residues: CASSPLRGTEAFF. In DNA form, the CDR3 reads TGCGCCAGCAGCCCCTTGCGGGGCACTGAAGCTTTCTTT.

This sequence joins TRBV7-3 and TRBJ1-2, with a weak D call TRBD1 (5 bases). The CDR3 consists of 12 residues. Germline lookup yields CDR1 SGHTA and CDR2 FQGTGA. Between the trimmed V and J ends, which lost 1 base and 11 bases, there was a span of 11 bases. The CDR3 sequence: CASSLMPGKYTF. The CDR3 DNA sequence: TGTGCCAGCAGCTTAATGCCAGGGAAGTACACCTTC.

This clonotype was counted ten times or more. This chain links TRBV5-1 with TRBJ1-1; 7 nucleotides line up with TRBD1. V trimming: 7 bases; J trimming: 6 bases; junction bases outside the gene matches: 6. The germline CDR1 and CDR2 sequences are SGHRS and YFSETQ. The CDR3 consists of 12 residues. CDR3 coding DNA: TGCGCCAGCTCTTCGCAGGGGGCTGAAGCTTTCTTT. This sequence encodes CASSSQGAEAFF.